A selection of T cell receptor beta chains follows, all from one sample in a study of cytomegalovirus exposure and HLA in healthy donors. The repertoire was sequenced with immunoSEQ multiplex PCR; TCRdb's copy has only in-frame clones and lacks some. The table shows approximately 200,000 clones, with just over 85% occurring only once. Material: PBMCs. These receptors were taken from a young woman in good health and CMV-seronegative. Each CDR3 is given with its conserved first and last residue. Each record gives: J gene, clone size, D gene, V gene, CDR3 DNA, CDR3 protein. The D gene is left open where the match is weak. Size is stated for part of the rows, as once, few or many counts, or as a class when the clone is expanded.

j_gene: TRBJ1-1
abundance: NA
d_gene: NA
v_gene: TRBV7-9
CDR3nt: TGTGCCAGCAGCTCCGAGTTGAACACTGAAGCTTTCTTT
CDR3aa: CASSSELNTEAFF

j_gene: TRBJ1-4
abundance: NA
d_gene: NA
v_gene: TRBV2
CDR3nt: TGTGCCACGACAGTTAATGAAAAACTGTTTTTT
CDR3aa: CATTVNEKLFF

j_gene: TRBJ2-7
abundance: NA
d_gene: NA
v_gene: TRBV6-5
CDR3nt: TGTGCCAGCAGTTTGGGGCGACTCGGACACGAGCAGTACTTC
CDR3aa: CASSLGRLGHEQYF

j_gene: TRBJ2-7
abundance: few
d_gene: TRBD2
v_gene: TRBV4-1
CDR3nt: TGCGCCAGCAGCCCCCTACCCTCGACTAGCCTCGTCTCCTACGAGCAGTACTTC
CDR3aa: CASSPLPSTSLVSYEQYF

j_gene: TRBJ1-2
abundance: few
d_gene: TRBD1
v_gene: TRBV6-7
CDR3nt: TGTGCCAGCAGTACCATGACAGGGGTGGCTGGCTACACCTTC
CDR3aa: CASSTMTGVAGYTF

j_gene: TRBJ1-2
abundance: NA
d_gene: NA
v_gene: TRBV7-9
CDR3nt: TGTGCCAGCAGCTTAGGGGGAGTAGGAGACGGCTACACCTTC
CDR3aa: CASSLGGVGDGYTF

j_gene: TRBJ2-7
abundance: NA
d_gene: NA
v_gene: TRBV18
CDR3nt: TGTGCCAGCTCACGAGGATACACCTACGAGCAGTACTTC
CDR3aa: CASSRGYTYEQYF

j_gene: TRBJ2-1
abundance: few
d_gene: TRBD1
v_gene: TRBV15
CDR3nt: TGTGCCACCACAGGCTACAGAGGACAGGACTACAATGAGCAGTTCTTC
CDR3aa: CATTGYRGQDYNEQFF

j_gene: TRBJ2-1
abundance: NA
d_gene: TRBD1
v_gene: TRBV19
CDR3nt: TGTGCCAGTAGTACCACAGGGGCGCCCAGCTACAATGAGCAGTTCTTC
CDR3aa: CASSTTGAPSYNEQFF

j_gene: TRBJ2-7
abundance: NA
d_gene: TRBD1
v_gene: TRBV6-1
CDR3nt: TGTGCCAGCAGTCTACAGGGGGCGACCTACGAGCAGTACTTC
CDR3aa: CASSLQGATYEQYF

j_gene: TRBJ2-2
abundance: once
d_gene: TRBD1
v_gene: TRBV19
CDR3nt: TGTGCCAGTAGTCGCGGGACAGGAGTGTCCGGGGAGCTGTTTTTT
CDR3aa: CASSRGTGVSGELFF

j_gene: TRBJ2-1
abundance: NA
d_gene: TRBD2
v_gene: TRBV29-1
CDR3nt: TGCAGCGTTGAAGTTAGCGGGGGCTCCTACAATGAGCAGTTCTTC
CDR3aa: CSVEVSGGSYNEQFF

j_gene: TRBJ2-7
abundance: NA
d_gene: TRBD2
v_gene: TRBV7-9
CDR3nt: TGTGCCAGCAGCCCCGGGTGGGCGGGGGTCGAGCAGTACTTC
CDR3aa: CASSPGWAGVEQYF

j_gene: TRBJ1-4
abundance: few
d_gene: NA
v_gene: TRBV2
CDR3nt: TGTGCCAGTGCGGCGGACTATAATGAAAAACTGTTTTTT
CDR3aa: CASAADYNEKLFF

j_gene: TRBJ2-4
abundance: NA
d_gene: TRBD1
v_gene: TRBV19
CDR3nt: TGTGCCAGTAAACCGGGACAGGCCTCACTAGCCAAAAACATTCAGTACTTC
CDR3aa: CASKPGQASLAKNIQYF